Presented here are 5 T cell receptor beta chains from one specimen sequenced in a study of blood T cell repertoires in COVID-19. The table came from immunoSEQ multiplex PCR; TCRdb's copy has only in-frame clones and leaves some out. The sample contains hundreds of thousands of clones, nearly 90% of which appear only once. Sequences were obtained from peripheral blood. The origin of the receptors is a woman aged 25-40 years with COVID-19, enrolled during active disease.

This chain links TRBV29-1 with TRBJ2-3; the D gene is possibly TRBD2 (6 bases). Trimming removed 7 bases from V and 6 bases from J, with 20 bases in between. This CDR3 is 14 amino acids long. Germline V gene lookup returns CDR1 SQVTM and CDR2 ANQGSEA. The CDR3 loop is CSGLPGLRVDTQYF. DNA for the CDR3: TGCAGCGGTCTACCGGGACTGAGGGTGGATACGCAGTATTTT.

The CDR3 DNA follows: TGTGCCAGCAGCATAGGGACAGGGAGCTACGAGCAGTACTTC. Protein sequence: CASSIGTGSYEQYF. The chain links TRBV7-9 to TRBJ2-7; 9 bases agree with TRBD1. V was clipped by 5 bases and J by 3 bases; unmatched bases: 5. CDR3 length: 14 residues. CDR1 SEHNR and CDR2 FQNEAQ come from the germline V gene (reference sequence).

The CDR3 DNA follows: TGTGCCAGCAGCCAAGATCGGCGCGGGGGGGTTTCCTACGAGCAGTACTTC. As protein: CASSQDRRGGVSYEQYF. V gene TRBV3-1 (or the pseudogene TRBV3-2) combines with J gene TRBJ2-7, with 9 bases that match TRBD2. V lost 0 bases to trimming and J lost 1 base; unmatched junction nucleotides: 7. This CDR3 has 17 residues. CDR1 is LGHDT, CDR2 YNNKEL, per germline (reference sequence).

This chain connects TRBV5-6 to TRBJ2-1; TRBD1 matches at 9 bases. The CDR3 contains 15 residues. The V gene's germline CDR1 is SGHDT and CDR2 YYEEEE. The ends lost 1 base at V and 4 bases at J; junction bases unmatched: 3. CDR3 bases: TGTGCCAGCAGCTTGAGGGGGACAGGGTACAATGAGCAGTTCTTC. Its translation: CASSLRGTGYNEQFF.

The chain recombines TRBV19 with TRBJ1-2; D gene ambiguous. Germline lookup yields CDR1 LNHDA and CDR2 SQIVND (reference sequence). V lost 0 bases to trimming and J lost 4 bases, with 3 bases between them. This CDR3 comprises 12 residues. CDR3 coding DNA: TGTGCCAGTAGTATAGACAGCTATGGCTACACCTTC. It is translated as CASSIDSYGYTF.